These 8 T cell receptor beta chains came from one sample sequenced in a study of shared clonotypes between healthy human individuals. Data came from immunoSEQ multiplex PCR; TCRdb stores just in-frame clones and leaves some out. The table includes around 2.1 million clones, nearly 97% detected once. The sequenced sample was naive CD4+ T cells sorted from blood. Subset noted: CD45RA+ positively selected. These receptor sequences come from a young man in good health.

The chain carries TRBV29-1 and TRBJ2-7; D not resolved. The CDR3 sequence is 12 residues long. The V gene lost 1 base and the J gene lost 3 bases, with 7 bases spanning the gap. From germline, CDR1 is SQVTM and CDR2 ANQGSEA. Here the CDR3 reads CSVEGQYYEQYF. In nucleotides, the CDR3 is TGCAGCGTTGAAGGGCAGTACTACGAGCAGTACTTC.

The CDR3 is CASSSDSYNEQFF. Written as DNA, the CDR3 is TGTGCCAGTAGTTCGGACAGTTACAATGAGCAGTTCTTC. The chain uses TRBV19 and TRBJ2-1, with D possibly matching TRBD1 (6 bases). With 5 bases removed from V and 4 bases from J, the gap between germline ends came to 9 bases. Germline CDR1 LNHDA, CDR2 SQIVND (reference sequence). The length of the CDR3 is 13 residues.

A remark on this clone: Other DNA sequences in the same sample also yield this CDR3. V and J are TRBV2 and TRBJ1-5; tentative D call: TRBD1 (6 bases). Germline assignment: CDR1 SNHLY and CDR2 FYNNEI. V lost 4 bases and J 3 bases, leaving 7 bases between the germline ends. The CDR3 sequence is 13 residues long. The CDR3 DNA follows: TGTGCCAGCAGTGGACAGGACAATCAGCCCCAGCATTTT. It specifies CASSGQDNQPQHF.

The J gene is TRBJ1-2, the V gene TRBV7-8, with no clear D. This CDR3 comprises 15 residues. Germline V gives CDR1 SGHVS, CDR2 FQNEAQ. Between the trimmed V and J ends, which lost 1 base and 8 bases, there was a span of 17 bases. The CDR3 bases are TGTGCCAGCAGCTTAGATAGGCCCGCGGTAAAGGGCTACACCTTC. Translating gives CASSLDRPAVKGYTF. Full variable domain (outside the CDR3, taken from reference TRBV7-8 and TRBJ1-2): GAGVSQSPRYKVAKRGQDVALRCDPISGHVSLFWYQQALGQGPEFLTYFQNEAQLDKSGLPSDRFFAERPEGSVSTLKIQRTQQEDSAVYLCASSLDRPAVKGYTFGSGTRLTVV.

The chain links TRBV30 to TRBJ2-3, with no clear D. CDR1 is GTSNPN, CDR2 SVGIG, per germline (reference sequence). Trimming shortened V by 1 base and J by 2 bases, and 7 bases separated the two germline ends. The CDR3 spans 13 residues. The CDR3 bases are TGTGCCTGGAGTGGTAGTTTCACAGATACGCAGTATTTT. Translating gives CAWSGSFTDTQYF. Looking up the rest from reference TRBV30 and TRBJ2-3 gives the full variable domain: SQTIHQWPATLVQPVGSPLSLECTVEGTSNPNLYWYRQAAGRGLQLLFYSVGIGQISSEVPQNLSASRPQDRQFILSSKKLLLSDSGFYLCAWSGSFTDTQYFGPGTRLTVL.

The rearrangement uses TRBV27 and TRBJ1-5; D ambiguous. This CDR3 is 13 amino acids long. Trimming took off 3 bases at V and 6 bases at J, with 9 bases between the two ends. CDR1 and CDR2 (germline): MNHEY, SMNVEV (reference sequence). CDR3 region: CASSFGQLQPQHF. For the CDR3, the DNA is TGTGCCAGCAGTTTTGGTCAGCTTCAGCCCCAGCATTTT.

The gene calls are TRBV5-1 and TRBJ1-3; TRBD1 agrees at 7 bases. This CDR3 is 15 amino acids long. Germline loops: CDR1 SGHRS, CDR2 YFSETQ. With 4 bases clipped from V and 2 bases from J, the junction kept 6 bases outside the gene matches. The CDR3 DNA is TGCGCCAGCAGCATACAGACAGGGACTGGAAACACCATATATTTT. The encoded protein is CASSIQTGTGNTIYF.

In DNA, the CDR3 is TGTGCCAGCTCACCACGCAGGGGGCGGAACACTGAAGCTTTCTTT. This gives the protein CASSPRRGRNTEAFF. The chain carries TRBV18 and TRBJ1-1, with 8 bases identical to TRBD1. Germline CDR1 and CDR2: KGHSH and LQKENI. The V segment lost 1 base and the J segment 1 base; nucleotides outside the gene matches: 2. The CDR3 totals 15 residues.